Presented here are 25 T cell receptor beta chains from one specimen sequenced in a study of molecular identifiers for immune sequencing clone quantification. TCRdb reprocessed the PCR reads via MiXCR and lists one record per CDR3 protein. The repertoire has 40,000 to 50,000 distinct CDR3 sequences, roughly a fifth of them found once; the top ten carry approximately 1%. Material for sequencing was naive CD8+ T cells from blood, with Jurkat cell RNA spiked in. Subset given: FACS-sorted CD8+CD4-CCR7+CD45RA+ naive T cells. These receptors were taken from a human donor in good health. Some libraries in this study had Jurkat cell RNA spiked in.

This chain links TRBV7-9 with TRBJ1-1; a possible D gene is TRBD1 (6 bases). Germline CDR1 is SEHNR and CDR2 is FQNEAQ (reference sequence). Trimming left V 4 bases short and J 6 bases short, with 12 bases between. The CDR3 runs 13 residues. The CDR3 DNA is TGTGCCAGCAGCTGGGGACATATCGCTGAAGCTTTCTTT. Protein sequence: CASSWGHIAEAFF.

The chain combines TRBV7-2 with TRBJ2-1; D might be TRBD2 (5 bases). V lost 0 bases to trimming and J lost 8 bases, with 11 bases between them. Germline-derived CDR1 and CDR2 are SGHTA and FQGNSA. The CDR3 is made up of 14 amino acids. CDR3 protein: CASSLAAASYEQFF. In DNA, the CDR3 is TGTGCCAGCAGCTTAGCAGCGGCCAGCTATGAGCAGTTCTTC.

This clonotype was found a few times. Possible read error: a much larger clone is one base away. The V call is TRBV7-6, the J call TRBJ1-1; D gene uncertain. The V and J ends lost 5 bases and 1 base respectively, with 8 bases between them. Per germline, CDR1 SGHVS and CDR2 FNYEAQ. The CDR3 covers 13 residues. The CDR3 nucleotides are TGTGCCAGCAGCCCCGTTTCGAACACTGAAGCTTTCTTT. Translated: CASSPVSNTEAFF.

To note about this clonotype: A much larger clone sits a single nucleotide away, making a read error possible. The CDR3 sequence: CTSSPLGAQDTQYF. The CDR3 DNA reads TGTACCAGCAGCCCACTGGGGGCCCAAGACACCCAGTACTTT. The rearrangement joins TRBV12-3 or TRBV12-4 to TRBJ2-5, with TRBD1 as a possible D gene (6 bases). CDR3 length equals 14 residues.

There are many counts of this clonotype. V is TRBV12-3 or TRBV12-4 and J is TRBJ2-5, with 14 bases identical to TRBD2. The CDR3 length is 16 residues. Unmatched junction bases numbered 6, after V lost 5 bases and J lost 4 bases. CDR3 protein: CASSVHGLAGGETQYF. The CDR3 DNA is TGTGCCAGCAGTGTTCATGGACTAGCGGGGGGAGAGACCCAGTACTTC.

This clonotype occurred many times. Given a much more abundant clone one base away, this may be a read error. The J gene is TRBJ1-1, the V gene TRBV19, with D possibly TRBD1 on 6 matching bases. V was pared by 3 bases and J by 1 base, with 12 bases between. This CDR3 contains 15 residues. CDR1 LNHDA and CDR2 SQIVND come from the germline V gene (reference sequence). CDR3 protein: CASSMGAAPNTEAFF. In DNA form, the CDR3 reads TGTGCCAGTAGTATGGGGGCAGCCCCGAACACTGAAGCTTTCTTT.

This rearrangement joins TRBV29-1 to TRBJ2-7; 7 bases align to TRBD1. CDR1 SQVTM and CDR2 ANQGSEA come from the germline V gene. The CDR3 is 13 residues long. For the CDR3, the DNA is TGCAGTGCTAGAGCAGGGGGAACATACGAGCAGTACTTC. As protein: CSARAGGTYEQYF.

This clonotype was recorded at least ten times. The chain couples TRBV7-9 to TRBJ2-7; 10 bases fit TRBD1. Germline V gene lookup returns CDR1 SEHNR and CDR2 FQNEAQ (reference sequence). Unmatched junction bases numbered 5, after V lost 0 bases and J lost 3 bases. There are 16 residues in the CDR3. The CDR3, as DNA: TGTGCCAGCAGCTTAGCGCTGGGGGACAGGGGCTACGAGCAGTACTTC. Translating it yields CASSLALGDRGYEQYF.

This clonotype was recorded many times. The chain employs TRBV20-1 and TRBJ2-3; 11 bases are a match to TRBD2. This CDR3 is built from 19 residues. V dropped 6 bases and J dropped 4; count of bases not matched to a gene: 21. Germline V lookup: CDR1 DFQATT, CDR2 SNEGSKA (reference sequence). The CDR3 DNA is TGCAGTGCCCACCCCCCTACTAGCGGGGGAGGTGGGATTGCAGATACGCAGTATTTT. Amino acid sequence: CSAHPPTSGGGGIADTQYF.

The sample holds many counts of this clonotype. The chain joins TRBV12-3 or TRBV12-4 to TRBJ2-3; D is undetermined. The length of the CDR3 is 11 residues. V lost 4 bases to trimming and J lost 12 bases, with 11 bases between them. The CDR3 region is CASSSGSPQYF. The CDR3 nucleotides are TGTGCCAGCAGTTCCGGCAGTCCCCAGTATTTT.

This clonotype occurred many times. The V call is TRBV6-5, the J call TRBJ1-5; no definite D call. Germline values: CDR1 MNHEY, CDR2 SVGAGI. The CDR3 runs 15 residues. Trimming took off 2 bases at V and 4 bases at J, with 12 bases between the two ends. CDR3 nucleotides: TGTGCCAGCAGTTACGGCGGTTTAGCAAATCAGCCCCAGCATTTT. Amino acid sequence: CASSYGGLANQPQHF.

This clonotype occurred many times. The chain is built from TRBV2 and TRBJ2-1; D possibly corresponds to TRBD1 (5 bases). This CDR3 is built from 13 residues. Trimming left V 7 bases short and J 3 bases short, with 10 bases between. Germline CDR1 SNHLY, CDR2 FYNNEI. The CDR3 sequence is CASMGLNYNEQFF. The DNA for the CDR3 is TGTGCCAGCATGGGGCTAAACTACAATGAGCAGTTCTTC.

This clonotype occurred many times. The V gene is TRBV3-1, the J gene TRBJ2-3, with 16 nucleotides matching TRBD2. The germline V gene encodes CDR1 LGHDT and CDR2 YNNKEL (reference sequence). Trimming took 4 bases from V and 3 from J; bases not matched to a gene: 4. This CDR3 has 17 amino acids. The CDR3 region has the DNA TGTGCCAGCAGCCCGGGACTAGCGGGGGGGCCGACAGATACGCAGTATTTT. This translates into CASSPGLAGGPTDTQYF.

Within the sample, this clonotype is medium-sized. The rearrangement joins TRBV29-1 to TRBJ2-4, with D unresolved. In germline, CDR1 is SQVTM, CDR2 ANQGSEA. The CDR3 runs 11 residues. CDR3 sequence reads: CAELAKNIQYF. The CDR3 DNA reads TGCGCTGAGTTAGCCAAAAACATTCAGTACTTC. The complete variable domain, with remaining parts taken from reference TRBV29-1 and TRBJ2-4, reads SAVISQKPSRDICQRGTSLTIQCQVDSQVTMMFWYRQQPGQSLTLIATANQGSEATYESGFVIDKFPISRPNLTFSTLTVSNMSPEDSSIYLCAELAKNIQYFGAGTRLSVL.

For this clonotype: The conserved phenylalanine or tryptophan normally closing the CDR3 is absent here, so this likely arose from a read error. The V gene is TRBV28, the J gene TRBJ2-3; 11 bases match TRBD2. Germline lookup yields CDR1 MDHEN and CDR2 SYDVKM. This CDR3 is 18 amino acids long. Trimming took 1 base from V and 1 from J; bases not matched to a gene: 7. Here the CDR3 DNA reads TGTGCCAGCAGTTTATTAGGAATGACTAGCGGGGGCACAGATACGCAGTATTCC. Its protein is CASSLLGMTSGGTDTQYS.

This clonotype was picked up many times. The V call is TRBV3-1, the J call TRBJ2-5; 8 nucleotides agree with TRBD2. The CDR3 length is 16 residues. CDR1 is LGHDT, CDR2 YNNKEL, per germline (reference sequence). The ends lost 0 bases at V and 5 bases at J; junction bases unmatched: 8. CDR3 DNA: TGTGCCAGCAGCCAAGAGACAAGGGGACTAGATGAGACCCAGTACTTC. This translates into CASSQETRGLDETQYF.

For the CDR3, the DNA is TGCGCCAGCAGCCTGGGACTAGCGGGTTCGTACGAGCAGTACTTC. Translation: CASSLGLAGSYEQYF. This chain connects TRBV4-3 to TRBJ2-7, with TRBD2 matching over 12 bases. With V trimmed by 4 bases and J by 4 bases, 5 bases remained unmatched. CDR1 is LGHNA and CDR2 is YSLEER in the germline V gene. The CDR3 totals 15 residues.

This clonotype was recorded only once. A clone one base away is much larger, so this may be a read error. The chain carries TRBV15 and TRBJ2-1; 8 nucleotides match TRBD2. This CDR3 has 14 amino acids. The trim removed 6 bases at V and 6 bases at J, leaving 7 bases unmatched. The germline V gene encodes CDR1 LNHNV and CDR2 YYDKDF (reference sequence). CDR3 DNA sequence: TGTGCCACCAGAGTACTAGCGGAATGCAATGAGCAGTTCTTC. Protein sequence: CATRVLAECNEQFF.

There are many counts of this clonotype. This sequence joins TRBV3-1 and TRBJ2-3; no reliable D call. The V end lost 5 bases, the J end lost 10 bases, and 10 bases lay between the germline ends. This CDR3 is built from 11 residues. Germline CDR1 LGHDT, CDR2 YNNKEL (reference sequence). CDR3 nucleotide sequence: TGTGCCAGCAGCGGTATGGATGCGCAGTATTTT. Its translation is CASSGMDAQYF.

On this clonotype itself: This CDR3 is missing its conserved last phenylalanine or tryptophan, likely due to a read error. J is TRBJ2-6 and V is TRBV6-5; weak D call: TRBD1 (6 bases). CDR1 is MNHEY, CDR2 SVGAGI, per germline. The CDR3 consists of 19 residues. The CDR3 region is CASREDRTQPLPGASVLTS. CDR3 bases: TGTGCCAGCAGGGAAGACAGGACTCAGCCTCTCCCCGGGGCCAGCGTCCTGACTTCC.

Notes on this clonotype: Given a much more abundant clone one base away, this may be a read error. The rearrangement links TRBV4-1 to TRBJ2-2; D is perhaps TRBD2 (6 bases). Germline V gene sequence: CDR1 MGHRA, CDR2 YSYEKL. V lost 1 base, J lost 5 bases, and 8 bases lay in between. The CDR3 is 14 amino acids. DNA for the CDR3: TGCGCCAGCAGCCAAGGACTAGGAACCGGGGAGCTGTTTTTT. It specifies CASSQGLGTGELFF.

A word on this clonotype: Germline and junction disagree at one end, which may indicate a read error. This chain connects TRBV2 to TRBJ2-5; tentative D call: TRBD2 (7 bases). Germline CDR1 SNHLY, CDR2 FYNNEI. This CDR3 is built from 14 residues. In DNA, the CDR3 is TGTGCCGGCAGGAACAGGGAGGGTAGGGAGACCCAGTACTTC. It translates to CAGRNREGRETQYF.

The V and J genes are TRBV28 and TRBJ2-7; 9 positions match TRBD1. The CDR3 is made up of 16 amino acids. The V gene end was trimmed by 3 bases and the J gene end by 3 bases; junction bases not matched to a gene: 9. Germline V CDR1 and CDR2: MDHEN, SYDVKM. The CDR3 region has the DNA TGTGCCAGCAGTTTCGTCCCGGGACAGGGAGGCTACGAGCAGTACTTC. Protein sequence: CASSFVPGQGGYEQYF.

This clonotype appeared many times. The chain recombines TRBV7-6 with TRBJ2-3; 16 positions agree with TRBD2. This CDR3 region has 18 residues. CDR1 SGHVS and CDR2 FNYEAQ come from the germline V gene. The J segment lost 5 bases and the V segment lost 5 bases, leaving 10 bases of the junction unmatched. In DNA, the CDR3 is TGTGCCAGCAGCCGAATCGGGACTAGCGGGAGGGCCAAAGATACGCAGTATTTT. The encoded protein is CASSRIGTSGRAKDTQYF.

As concerns this clonotype: The junction does not match germline at one end; this may be a read error. The V gene is TRBV14, the J gene TRBJ2-7; D unresolved. The CDR3 extends over 14 amino acids. Per the germline V gene, CDR1 is SGHDN and CDR2 is FVKESK. The CDR3 nucleotides read TGTGCCAGCAGCCAAGTCGACAAGGCCTACGAGCGGTACTTC. This codes for CASSQVDKAYERYF.